The present T cell receptor beta chain was sequenced within a study of Graves' ophthalmopathy and Graves' hyperthyroidism. Trimming removed 6 bases from V and 0 bases from J, with 7 bases in between. In germline, CDR1 is MNHEY, CDR2 SVGAGI. CDR3 size: 13 residues. Whole-study results and caveats: The model achieved 55% to 71% sensitivity and 72% to 85% specificity for ophthalmopathy progression. Detected in blood as well were most expanded thyroid clonotypes with frequency above 0.001.

The authors used Ficoll-Paque density gradient centrifugation to separate PBMCs. The input was approximately 10 ml of fresh peripheral blood. Details on this clonotype: Antigen specificity is unknown.

Amplification of TCR beta CDR3 regions used RNA transcripts. HTBI-primed first-round RT-PCR preceded second-round multiplex PCR. TCRdb used MiXCR to reprocess the multiplex PCR reads, holding one entry per CDR3 protein. The data contain around 600,000 distinct CDR3 sequences, roughly 41% of them singletons. What was sequenced was peripheral blood. The V and J genes are TRBV6-5 and TRBJ2-3; D unresolved. The sequence derives from an adult man with Graves' ophthalmopathy. CDR3 residues: CASRPTSTDTQYF. The CDR3 DNA reads as TGTGCCAGCAGGCCAACTAGCACAGATACGCAGTATTTT.